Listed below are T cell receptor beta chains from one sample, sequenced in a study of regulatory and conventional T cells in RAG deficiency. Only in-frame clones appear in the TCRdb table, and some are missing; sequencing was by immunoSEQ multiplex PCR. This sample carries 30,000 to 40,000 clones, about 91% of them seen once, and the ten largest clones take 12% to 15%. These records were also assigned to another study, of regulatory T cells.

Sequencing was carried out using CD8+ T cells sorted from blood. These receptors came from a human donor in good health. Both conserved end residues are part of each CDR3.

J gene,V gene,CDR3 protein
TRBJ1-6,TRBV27,CASTPGRYPNSPLHF
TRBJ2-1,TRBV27,CASSPIRTGKVANEQFF
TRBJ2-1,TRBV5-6,CASSFSYNEQFF
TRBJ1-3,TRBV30,CAWRIEAWGERNTIYF
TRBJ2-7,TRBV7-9,CASSLSSYEQYF
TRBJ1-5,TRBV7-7,CASSLVQGMFANQPQHF
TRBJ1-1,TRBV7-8,CASSLIRKEFTEAFF
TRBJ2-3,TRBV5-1,CASSLGGTRSDTQYF
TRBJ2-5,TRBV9,CASSVDGRTKETQYF
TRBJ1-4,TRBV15,CATNAGQATNEKLFF
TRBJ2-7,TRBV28,CASTAPGGQGTEQYF
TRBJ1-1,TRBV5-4,CASSPPDRGNTEAFF
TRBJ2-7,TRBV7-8,CASSRERGGHGEQYF
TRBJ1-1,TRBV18,CASSRVRNTEAFF
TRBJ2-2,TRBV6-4,CASSERGSTGELFF
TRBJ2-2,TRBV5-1,CASSLAKGGELFF
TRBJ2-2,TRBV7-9,CASSLQETGELFF
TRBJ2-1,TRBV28,CASSVTGFQGYNEQFF
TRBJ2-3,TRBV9,CASSVRASGTTDTQYF
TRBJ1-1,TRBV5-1,CASSLESHQRTEAFF
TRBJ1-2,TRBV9,CASSVNRDRGSNYGYTF
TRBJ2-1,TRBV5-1,CASSLEPRLAGGHEQFF
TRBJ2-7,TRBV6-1,CASSEYEQYF
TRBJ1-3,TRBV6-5,CASSTPSGNTIYF
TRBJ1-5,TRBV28,CASSEAGDGNQPQHF
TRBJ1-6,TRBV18,CASSPIESSYNSPLHF
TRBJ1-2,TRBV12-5,CASGLVWMGGANYGYTF
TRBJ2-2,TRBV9,CASSQGLAGGPTGELFF
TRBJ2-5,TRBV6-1,CASSDPGTGVETQYF
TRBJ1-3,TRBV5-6,CASSLGILGNTIYF
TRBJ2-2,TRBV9,CASSVVEGHTGELFF
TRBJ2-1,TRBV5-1,CASSPRTSDEIVSYNEQFF
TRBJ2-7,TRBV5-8,CASSSEGSSYEQYF
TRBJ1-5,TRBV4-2,CASRTEGGQQNQPQHF
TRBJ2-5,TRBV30,CAWSWTGGELETQYF
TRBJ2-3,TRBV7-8,CASSSFGVSRSTDTQYF
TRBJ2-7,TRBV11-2,CASSGTDEQYF
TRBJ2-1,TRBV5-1,CASSPSGGRASDDEQFF
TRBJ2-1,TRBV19,CASSLDSNSYNEQFF
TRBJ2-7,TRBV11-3,CASSYRELGEQYF
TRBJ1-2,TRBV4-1,CASSNFRGTGSNYGYTF
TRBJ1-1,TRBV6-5,CASTGTGGGGAFF
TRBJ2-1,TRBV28,CASSSASDEQFF
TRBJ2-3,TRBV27,CASSLIYRGTDTQYF